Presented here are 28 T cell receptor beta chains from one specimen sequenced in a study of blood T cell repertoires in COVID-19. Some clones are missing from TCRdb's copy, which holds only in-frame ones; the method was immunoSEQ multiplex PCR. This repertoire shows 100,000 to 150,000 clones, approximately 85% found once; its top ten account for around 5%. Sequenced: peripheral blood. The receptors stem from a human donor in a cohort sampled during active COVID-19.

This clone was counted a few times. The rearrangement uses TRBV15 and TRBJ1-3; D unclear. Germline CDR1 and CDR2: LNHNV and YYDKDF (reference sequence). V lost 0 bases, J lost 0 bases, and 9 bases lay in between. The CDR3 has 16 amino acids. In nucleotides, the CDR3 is TGTGCCACCAGCAGAGATCGGGAAAGCTCTGGAAACACCATATATTTT. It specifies CATSRDRESSGNTIYF.

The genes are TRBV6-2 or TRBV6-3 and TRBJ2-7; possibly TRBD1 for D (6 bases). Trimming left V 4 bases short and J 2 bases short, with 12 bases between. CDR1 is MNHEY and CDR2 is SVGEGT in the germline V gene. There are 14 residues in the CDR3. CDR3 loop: CASSFNRDTYEQYF. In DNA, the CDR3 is TGTGCCAGCAGTTTCAACCGGGACACCTACGAGCAGTACTTC.

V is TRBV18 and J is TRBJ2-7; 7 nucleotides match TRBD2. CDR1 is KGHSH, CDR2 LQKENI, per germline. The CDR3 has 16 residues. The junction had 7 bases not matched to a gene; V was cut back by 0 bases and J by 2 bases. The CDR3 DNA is TGTGCCAGCTCACCACCCAGGCTAGCGGTCCCCTACGAGCAGTACTTC. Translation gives CASSPPRLAVPYEQYF.

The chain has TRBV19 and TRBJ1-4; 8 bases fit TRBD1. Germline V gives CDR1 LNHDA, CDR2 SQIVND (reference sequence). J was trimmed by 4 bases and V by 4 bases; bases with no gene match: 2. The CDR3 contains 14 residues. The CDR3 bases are TGTGCCAGTAGTAGAGACAGGGGTAATGAAAAACTGTTTTTT. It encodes CASSRDRGNEKLFF. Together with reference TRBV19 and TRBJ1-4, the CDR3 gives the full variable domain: DGGITQSPKYLFRKEGQNVTLSCEQNLNHDAMYWYRQDPGQGLRLIYYSQIVNDFQKGDIAEGYSVSREKKESFPLTVTSAQKNPTAFYLCASSRDRGNEKLFFGSGTQLSVL.

Here the CDR3 reads CASSSHQETQYF. The CDR3 nucleotides are TGTGCCAGCAGCTCCCATCAAGAGACCCAGTACTTC. The gene calls are TRBV5-5 and TRBJ2-5; D is ambiguous. The V end was cut by 3 bases, the J end by 2 bases, with 5 bases between. CDR1 is SGHKS and CDR2 is YYEKEE in the germline V gene (reference sequence). The CDR3 is 12 amino acids.

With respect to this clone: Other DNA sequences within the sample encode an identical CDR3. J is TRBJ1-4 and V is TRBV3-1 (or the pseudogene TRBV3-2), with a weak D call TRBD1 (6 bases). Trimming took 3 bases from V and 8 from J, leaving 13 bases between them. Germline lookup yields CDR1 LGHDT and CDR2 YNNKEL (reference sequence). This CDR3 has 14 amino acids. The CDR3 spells CASSQETGREKLFF. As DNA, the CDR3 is TGTGCCAGCAGCCAGGAGACAGGACGGGAAAAACTGTTTTTT.

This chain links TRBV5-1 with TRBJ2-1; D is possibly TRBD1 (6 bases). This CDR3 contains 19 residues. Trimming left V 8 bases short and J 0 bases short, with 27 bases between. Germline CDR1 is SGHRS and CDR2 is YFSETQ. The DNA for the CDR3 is TGCGCCAGTAGACAGGTCGGGGAACTCCGCGGAAGCTCCTACAATGAGCAGTTCTTC. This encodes CASRQVGELRGSSYNEQFF.

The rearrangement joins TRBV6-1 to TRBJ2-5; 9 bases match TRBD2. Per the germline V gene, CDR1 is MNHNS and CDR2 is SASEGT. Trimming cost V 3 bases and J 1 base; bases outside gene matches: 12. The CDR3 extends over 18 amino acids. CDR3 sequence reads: CASSDFAGPSGTQETQYF. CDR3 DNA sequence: TGTGCCAGCAGTGATTTTGCCGGGCCTAGCGGGACCCAAGAGACCCAGTACTTC.

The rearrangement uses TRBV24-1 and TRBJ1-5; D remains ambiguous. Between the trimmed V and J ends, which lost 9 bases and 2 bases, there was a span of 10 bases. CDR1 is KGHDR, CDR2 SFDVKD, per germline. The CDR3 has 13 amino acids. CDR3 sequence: CATAPGGNQPQHF. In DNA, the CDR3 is TGTGCCACCGCACCCGGGGGCAATCAGCCCCAGCATTTT.

The CDR3 loop is CASSLIAGNNEQFF. Here the CDR3 DNA reads TGCGCCAGCAGCTTGATAGCGGGAAACAATGAGCAGTTCTTC. The chain joins TRBV5-1 to TRBJ2-1; 8 nucleotides line up with TRBD2. In germline, CDR1 is SGHRS, CDR2 YFSETQ. Trimming at V came to 1 base and at J to 5 bases, leaving 2 bases not matched to a gene. The CDR3 has 14 amino acids.

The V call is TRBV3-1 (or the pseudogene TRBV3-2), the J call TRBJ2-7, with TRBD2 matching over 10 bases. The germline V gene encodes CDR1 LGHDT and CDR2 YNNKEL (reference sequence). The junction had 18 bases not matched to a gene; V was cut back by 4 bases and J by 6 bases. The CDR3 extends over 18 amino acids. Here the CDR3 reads CASSPALAGEDAEREQYF. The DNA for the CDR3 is TGTGCCAGCAGCCCCGCCCTAGCGGGAGAGGATGCCGAACGCGAGCAGTACTTC.

The CDR3 reads CASRINRDNYGYTF. The CDR3 DNA sequence: TGTGCCAGCAGGATAAACAGGGACAACTATGGCTACACCTTC. The chain is built from TRBV11-2 and TRBJ1-2, with D tentatively TRBD1 (6 bases). V dropped 6 bases and J dropped 2 bases, with 13 bases sitting between them. The CDR3 consists of 14 residues. CDR1 and CDR2 from the germline V gene are SGHAT and FQNNGV.

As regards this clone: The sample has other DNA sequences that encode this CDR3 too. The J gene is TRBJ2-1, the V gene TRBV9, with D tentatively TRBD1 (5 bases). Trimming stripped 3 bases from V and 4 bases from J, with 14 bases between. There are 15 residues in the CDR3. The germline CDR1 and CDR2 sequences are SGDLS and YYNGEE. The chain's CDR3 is CASSGGQGRYNEQFF. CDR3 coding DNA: TGTGCCAGCAGCGGTGGGCAGGGCCGTTACAATGAGCAGTTCTTC.

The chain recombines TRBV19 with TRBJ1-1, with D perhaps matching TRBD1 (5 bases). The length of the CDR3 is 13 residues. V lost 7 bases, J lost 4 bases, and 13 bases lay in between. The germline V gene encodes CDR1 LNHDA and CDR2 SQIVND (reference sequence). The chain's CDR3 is CASIRRVGTEAFF. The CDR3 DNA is TGTGCCAGTATCCGCAGGGTAGGCACTGAAGCTTTCTTT.

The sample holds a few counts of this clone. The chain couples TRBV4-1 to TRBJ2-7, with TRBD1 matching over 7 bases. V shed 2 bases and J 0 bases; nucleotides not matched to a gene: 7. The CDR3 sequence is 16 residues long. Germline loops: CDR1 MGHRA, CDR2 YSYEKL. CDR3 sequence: CASSQSWTGRSYEQYF. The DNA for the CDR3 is TGCGCCAGCAGCCAAAGTTGGACAGGCCGCTCCTACGAGCAGTACTTC.

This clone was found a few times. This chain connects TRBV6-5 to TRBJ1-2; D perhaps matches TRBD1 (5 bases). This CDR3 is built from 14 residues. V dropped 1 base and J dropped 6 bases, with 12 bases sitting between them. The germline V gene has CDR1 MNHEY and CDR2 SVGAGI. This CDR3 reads CASSYYPWGDGYTF. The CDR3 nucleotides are TGTGCCAGCAGTTACTACCCATGGGGGGATGGCTACACCTTC.

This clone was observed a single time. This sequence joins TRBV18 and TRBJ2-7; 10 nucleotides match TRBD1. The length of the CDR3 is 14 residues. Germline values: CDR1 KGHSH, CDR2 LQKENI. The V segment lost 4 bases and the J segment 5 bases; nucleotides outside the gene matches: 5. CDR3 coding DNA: TGTGCCAGCTCACGACAGGGGGCGCGACACGAGCAGTACTTC. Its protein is CASSRQGARHEQYF.

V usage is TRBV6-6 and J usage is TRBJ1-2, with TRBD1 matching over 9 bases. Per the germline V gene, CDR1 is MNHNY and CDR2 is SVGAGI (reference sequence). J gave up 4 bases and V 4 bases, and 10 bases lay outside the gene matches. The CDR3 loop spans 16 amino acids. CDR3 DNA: TGTGCCAGCAGTTGGCTTTCGGGACAGGGCCCCTATGGCTACACCTTC. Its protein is CASSWLSGQGPYGYTF.

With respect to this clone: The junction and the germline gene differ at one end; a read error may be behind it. CDR3 DNA sequence: TGTGCTAGCAGCTTAGGGAGAGCGGGAGCAGATACGCAGTATTTT. The encoded protein is CASSLGRAGADTQYF. This chain joins TRBV7-7 and TRBJ2-3, with 8 nucleotides matching TRBD2. This CDR3 region has 15 residues. CDR1 is SSHAT and CDR2 is FNYEAQ in the germline V gene (reference sequence).

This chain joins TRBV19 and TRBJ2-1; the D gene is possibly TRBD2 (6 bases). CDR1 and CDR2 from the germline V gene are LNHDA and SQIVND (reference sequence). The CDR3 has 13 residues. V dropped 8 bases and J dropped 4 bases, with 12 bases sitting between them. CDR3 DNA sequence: TGTGCCAGTGGGACTGGCTTTTACAATGAGCAGTTCTTC. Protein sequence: CASGTGFYNEQFF.

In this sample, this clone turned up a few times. The CDR3 sequence is CASSGGGRGNQPQHF. As DNA, the CDR3 is TGTGCCAGCAGCGGCGGGGGAAGGGGTAATCAGCCCCAGCATTTT. The V gene is TRBV27, the J gene TRBJ1-5; tentative D call: TRBD1 (5 bases). Germline V gene lookup returns CDR1 MNHEY and CDR2 SMNVEV (reference sequence). The CDR3 runs 15 residues. Trimming cost V 6 bases and J 4 bases, with 16 bases left between them.

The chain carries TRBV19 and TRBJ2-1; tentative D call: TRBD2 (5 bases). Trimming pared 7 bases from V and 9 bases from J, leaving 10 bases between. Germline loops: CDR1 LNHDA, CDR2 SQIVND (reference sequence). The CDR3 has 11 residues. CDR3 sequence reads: CASTTAGEQFF. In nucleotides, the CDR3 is TGTGCCAGTACCACCGCGGGTGAGCAGTTCTTC.

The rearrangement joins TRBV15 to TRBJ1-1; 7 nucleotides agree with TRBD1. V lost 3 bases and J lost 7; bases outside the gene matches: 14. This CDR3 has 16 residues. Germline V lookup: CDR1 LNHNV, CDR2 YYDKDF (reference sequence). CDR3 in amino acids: CATSSWPQGVPREAFF. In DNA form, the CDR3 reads TGTGCCACCAGCAGTTGGCCCCAGGGGGTCCCGCGTGAAGCTTTCTTT.

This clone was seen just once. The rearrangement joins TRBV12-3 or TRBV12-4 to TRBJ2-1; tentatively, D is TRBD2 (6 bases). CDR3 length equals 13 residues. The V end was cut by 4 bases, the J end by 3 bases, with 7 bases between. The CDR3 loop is CASSSTSYNEQFF. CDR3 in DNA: TGTGCCAGCAGTTCGACTAGCTACAATGAGCAGTTCTTC.

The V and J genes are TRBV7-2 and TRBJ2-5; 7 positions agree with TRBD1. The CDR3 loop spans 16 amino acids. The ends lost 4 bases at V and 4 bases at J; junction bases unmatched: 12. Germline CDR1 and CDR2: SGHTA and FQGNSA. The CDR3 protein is CASSSLGTALGETQYF. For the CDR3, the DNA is TGTGCCAGCAGCTCTCTGGGGACAGCCCTAGGAGAGACCCAGTACTTC.

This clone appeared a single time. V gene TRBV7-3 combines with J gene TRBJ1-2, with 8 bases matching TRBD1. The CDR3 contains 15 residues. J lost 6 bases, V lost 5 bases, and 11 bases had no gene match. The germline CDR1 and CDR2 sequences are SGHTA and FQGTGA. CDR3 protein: CASSLGTGLQDGYTF. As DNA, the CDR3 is TGTGCCAGCAGCCTCGGGACAGGACTTCAGGATGGCTACACCTTC.

The CDR3 sequence is CASSLVSSTDTQYF. CDR3 DNA sequence: TGTGCCAGCAGCTTAGTTTCTAGCACAGATACGCAGTATTTT. The chain joins TRBV7-2 to TRBJ2-3; the D is unclear. V lost 1 base and J 0 bases, leaving 5 bases between the germline ends. Looked up from germline, CDR1 is SGHTA and CDR2 is FQGNSA. CDR3 length: 14 amino acids.

The CDR3 nucleotides read TGTGCCAGCAGCTCGCAGGGGACTAGCGGGAGTAGGAACGAGCAGTACTTC. Translated, it gives CASSSQGTSGSRNEQYF. This sequence joins TRBV11-3 and TRBJ2-7, with TRBD2 matching 14 bases. With 4 bases clipped from V and 5 bases from J, the junction kept 10 bases outside the gene matches. The germline V gene has CDR1 SGHNT and CDR2 YENEEA. This CDR3 has 17 residues. Combining the CDR3 with reference TRBV11-3 and TRBJ2-7 gives the whole variable domain EAGVVQSPRYKIIEKKQPVAFWCNPISGHNTLYWYLQNLGQGPELLIRYENEEAVDDSQLPKDRFSAERLKGVDSTLKIQPAELGDSAVYLCASSSQGTSGSRNEQYFGPGTRLTVT.